This T cell receptor beta chain was observed in a study of T cell changes during pregnancy in multiple sclerosis. Per the germline V gene, CDR1 is LGHNA and CDR2 is YSLEER. V was shortened by 4 bases and J by 3 bases, with 15 bases between the two germline ends. CDR3 size: 15 residues. Profiling relied on immunoSEQ multiplex PCR, and the TCRdb table lists in-frame clones only, not all of them. The sample yields around 86,000 clones, 85% to 95% seen once. The chain has TRBV4-3 and TRBJ2-5; D possibly corresponds to TRBD2 (7 bases). This receptor was obtained from a female donor with multiple sclerosis, enrolled in a pregnancy study. Specimen: peripheral blood, collected in the first trimester of pregnancy. The DNA of the CDR3 is TGCGCCAGCAGCCCGCAGGCGGGGGCGGAAGAGACCCAGTACTTC. Its translation is CASSPQAGAEETQYF.